The source of this T cell receptor beta chain is a study of cytomegalovirus exposure and HLA in healthy donors. Points from the study as a whole: An analysis that came later showed most CMV-associated TCR beta chains appearing HLA-restricted.

Researchers ran the PCR with 60 Vbeta and 13 Jbeta primers. Libraries were prepared by immunoSEQ multiplex PCR; TCRdb keeps only in-frame clonotypes and omits some of them. The table has 95,000 to 130,000 clones, around two thirds seen once. Trimming took off 2 bases at V and 3 bases at J, with 14 bases between the two ends. Germline CDR1 is KGHSH and CDR2 is LQKENI. CDR3 size: 15 residues. All donors participated as healthy donors of bone marrow. Comments on this clone: No antigen is known for it.

The V gene is TRBV18, the J gene TRBJ2-7; tentative D call: TRBD2 (5 bases). Specimen: PBMCs. The receptor was isolated from a woman between 35 and 50 years old in good health and CMV-seropositive. The DNA for the CDR3 is TGTGCCAGCTCACCAGCAGGAGGAATGGACTACGAGCAGTACTTC. Protein sequence: CASSPAGGMDYEQYF. The entire variable domain, with the rest obtained from reference TRBV18 and TRBJ2-7, is as follows: NAGVMQNPRHLVRRRGQEARLRCSPMKGHSHVYWYRQLPEEGLKFMVYLQKENIIDESGMPKERFSAEFPKEGPSILRIQQVVRGDSAAYFCASSPAGGMDYEQYFGPGTRLTVT.